This TCR beta chain was observed in a study of blood T cell repertoires in COVID-19 (dated by TCRdb to 2019 to 2021). About the full investigation: Collaborator samples came from the United States, Italy and Spain and covered acute and convalescent phases of COVID-19. The repertoires were made available in a free public database intended to serve as a resource for research on the immune response to SARS-CoV-2. The samples were drawn from the first 160 participants of the ongoing ImmuneRACE study and from 1,254 subjects provided by 6 global collaborators. The material from the prospective study consisted of cDNA or gDNA derived from T cells, B-cell-depleted T cells, or PBMCs. HLA class I and class II types, where available, came from metadata supplied by the sample provider rather than from assay-based typing. Subjects who had been exposed to COVID-19, were actively infected with it, or had recovered from it provided the deeply sampled blood TCRbeta repertoires that made up the dataset. A de-identified subject ID, COVID-19 status, age in years and sex were almost always included in the sample metadata.

Including cysteine and phenylalanine, the CDR3 has 15 amino acids. The CDR3 DNA has 45 bases and is translated from base 1. The germline V gene gives CDR1 as SGHAT and CDR2 as FQNNGV. For this chain, trimming is 5 bases at the V end and 14 bases at the J end, and the number of junction bases without a gene match is 13. The immunoSEQ Assay, a bias-controlled multiplex PCR, was used to amplify TCRbeta CDR3 regions from genomic DNA. In the paper's pipeline: Within the assay, amplification of reference gene primers was used to estimate how many nucleated cells each sample contained. To quantify the absolute abundance of each unique TCRbeta CDR3 rearrangement, sequence reads were collapsed and filtered. Productive Simpson clonality was computed per sample as the square root of Simpson's diversity index over productive rearrangements. TCRdb re-hosts the immuneACCESS table, in-frame sequences only. Its copies lack some clones; in the studies checked, an unresolved V gene accounts for under half of them, and the cause for the rest is not known. The V and J calls and clone size are taken from that table; D and trimming were inferred from the DNA. This sample gives approximately 300,000 clones in total; just under 90% of them show up just once. The top ten constitute about a tenth of the sample.

Enrolling through a virtual design, the prospective study's participants ranged in age from roughly 18 to 90 years and lived across about two dozen United States geographic areas. In the prospective study, cohorts were assigned on the basis of participant-reported clinical history obtained from a screening survey and a study questionnaire. Recovered participants in ImmuneRACE Cohort 3 were defined as having two consecutive negative NP/OP PCR tests, clearance from a healthcare professional, or resolution of symptoms. Each participant in the prospective study had whole blood, serum and a nasopharyngeal or oropharyngeal swab collected by mobile phlebotomists. Additional blood draws and questionnaires over an approximately two-month period could optionally be provided by prospective study participants. Prospective study blood samples were shipped either frozen or at room temperature before DNA extraction.

Overall study outcomes, separate from this receptor: How much clinical and demographic metadata was included differed by source and by participant, and the metadata was provided uncurated.

A word on this clone: This receptor's antigen is unknown. No much larger clonotype is one base removed from it; base qualities were not supplied.

Sample: PBMCs or T cells enriched from blood (not recorded which). In this chain, TRBV11-2 is recombined with TRBJ2-1, with 12 bases in between that match TRBD2. The clonotype comes from a woman in her 30s who had recovered from COVID-19. The CDR3 protein sequence reads: CASSLHTGLAGSEFF. The DNA sequence reads TGTGCCAGCAGCCTACATACAGGACTAGCGGGATCGGAGTTCTTC.